This T cell receptor (beta chain) was found in a study of blood T cell repertoires in COVID-19. Across the whole study: Researchers got acute and convalescent COVID-19 samples from the United States, Italy and Spain. From T cells, B-cell-depleted T cells, or PBMCs came the material, which was cDNA or gDNA.

Participants reported their clinical history, and cohort assignment relied on those reports. The ends lost 4 bases at V and 4 bases at J; junction bases unmatched: 5. This CDR3 has 14 residues. Germline V CDR1 and CDR2: SGHNT, YYREEE (reference sequence). Authors' methods: Amplification from reference gene primers served as the basis for estimated nucleated cell counts. Method: immunoSEQ multiplex PCR; TCRdb's copy keeps in-frame clones and lacks some. V, J and clone size reflect that table, while D and trimming were determined from the DNA. The sample carries 150,000 to 200,000 clones, 82% recorded once.

The sequencing sample was made of PBMCs or T cells enriched from blood (not recorded which). This clonotype was obtained from a man over 45 who had recovered from COVID-19. The gene calls are TRBV5-4 and TRBJ2-7, with 10 bases that match TRBD2. The CDR3 nucleotides are TGTGCCAGCAGCGTTCTAGCGGGAGAATACGAGCAGTACTTC. It encodes CASSVLAGEYEQYF.